Shown below are 5 T cell receptor beta chains from a single sample sequenced in a study of blood T cell repertoires in COVID-19. Sequencing was performed with immunoSEQ multiplex PCR; in TCRdb, only in-frame clones are kept and a portion is missing. Among about 76,000 clones listed, approximately 86% were seen once. The sample taken for sequencing was peripheral blood. The receptor source for this set is a human donor in a cohort sampled during active COVID-19.

The chain is built from TRBV11-2 and TRBJ2-7; 9 bases agree with TRBD2. Trimming at V came to 0 bases and at J to 7 bases, leaving 10 bases not matched to a gene. In germline, CDR1 is SGHAT, CDR2 FQNNGV. This CDR3 is 16 amino acids long. CDR3 sequence reads: CASSLDRLAGPVEQYF. CDR3 bases: TGTGCCAGCAGCTTAGATCGGCTAGCGGGACCGGTAGAGCAGTACTTC.

This clone was observed a handful of times. CDR3 coding DNA: TGTGCCAGCTCACCGAGGACAGGGGACTACGAGCAGTACTTC. Translation gives CASSPRTGDYEQYF. The genes are TRBV18 and TRBJ2-7, with 9 bases lining up with TRBD1. Germline trimming cut 3 bases from V and 3 bases from J; bases unmatched to any gene: 3. The CDR3 extends over 14 amino acids. The germline V gene has CDR1 KGHSH and CDR2 LQKENI.

The chain employs TRBV28 and TRBJ2-7; 7 positions match TRBD1. V lost 6 bases and J lost 3; bases outside the gene matches: 11. Germline CDR1 MDHEN, CDR2 SYDVKM. The CDR3 totals 15 residues. The CDR3 here is CASRGNSGTDYEQYF. The CDR3 nucleotides are TGTGCCAGCAGAGGGAACTCCGGGACAGACTACGAGCAGTACTTC.

The chain uses TRBV11-2 and TRBJ2-5; 7 nucleotides line up with TRBD1. Germline assignment: CDR1 SGHAT and CDR2 FQNNGV. The CDR3 contains 13 residues. J lost 10 bases, V lost 4 bases, and 9 bases had no gene match. CDR3 amino acids: CASSSYRGKDQYF. As DNA, the CDR3 is TGTGCCAGCAGCTCCTACAGGGGAAAGGACCAGTACTTC.

The CDR3 nucleotides read TGCGCCAGCAGCTTGGGACTAGCGGACTACAATGAGCAGTTCTTC. It specifies CASSLGLADYNEQFF. The chain has TRBV5-1 and TRBJ2-1; 9 nucleotides match TRBD2. The CDR3 contains 15 residues. Germline CDR1 is SGHRS and CDR2 is YFSETQ. Germline trimming cut 0 bases from V and 3 bases from J; bases unmatched to any gene: 1.